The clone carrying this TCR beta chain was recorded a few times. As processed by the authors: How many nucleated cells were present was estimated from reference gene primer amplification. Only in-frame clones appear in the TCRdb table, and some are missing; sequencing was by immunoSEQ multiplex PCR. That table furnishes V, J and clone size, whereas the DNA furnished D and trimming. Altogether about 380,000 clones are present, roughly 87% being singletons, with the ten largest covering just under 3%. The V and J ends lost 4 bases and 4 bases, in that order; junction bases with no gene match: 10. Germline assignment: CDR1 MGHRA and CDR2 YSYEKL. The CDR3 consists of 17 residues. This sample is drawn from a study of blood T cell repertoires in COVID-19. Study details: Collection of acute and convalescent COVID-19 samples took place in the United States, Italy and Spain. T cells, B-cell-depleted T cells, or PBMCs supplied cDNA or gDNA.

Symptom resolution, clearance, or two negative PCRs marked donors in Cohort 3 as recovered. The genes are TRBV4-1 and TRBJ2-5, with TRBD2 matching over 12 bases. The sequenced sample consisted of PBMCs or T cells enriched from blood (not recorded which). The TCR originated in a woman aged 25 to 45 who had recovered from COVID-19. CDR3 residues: CASSLGLAGSLGETQYF. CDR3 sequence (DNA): TGCGCCAGCAGCCTAGGACTAGCGGGGTCCCTCGGAGAGACCCAGTACTTC.